These T cell receptor beta chains were read from a single sample in a study of neurological immune-mediated disorders. MiXCR was run by TCRdb on the 5' RACE reads, yielding one entry per CDR3 protein. The sample shows more than 75,000 distinct CDR3 sequences, 4.5% to 6.5% of them seen only once. Input material: PBMCs. These receptors were collected from a woman in her thirties with multiple sclerosis. Each CDR3 is given with its conserved first and last residue. The D gene is left open where the match is weak. Rows give clone size only sometimes, using once, few, many, or a class for an expanded clone.

TRBV5-1,many,TRBJ1-5,-,TGCGCCAGCAGCTTGGGAGGGGTCAATCAGCCCCAGCATTTT,CASSLGGVNQPQHF
TRBV12-3/TRBV12-4,many,TRBJ1-2,TRBD1,TGTGCCAGCAGTCTGACAGGGTTCGATGGCTACACCTTC,CASSLTGFDGYTF
TRBV5-1,many,TRBJ2-5,-,TGCGCCAGCAGCTTCGGTGGGCCCCCGGAGACCCAGTACTTC,CASSFGGPPETQYF
TRBV20-1,many,TRBJ1-1,-,TGCAGTGCTAGCTCAGGGGTTGGTGAAGCTTTCTTT,CSASSGVGEAFF
TRBV27,many,TRBJ1-6,-,TGTGCCAGCAGTAAGACGGTCTATAATTCACCCCTCCACTTT,CASSKTVYNSPLHF
TRBV6-6,many,TRBJ1-2,TRBD1,TGTGCCAGCAGTTATGGGACAGGGGGCTATGGCTACACCTTC,CASSYGTGGYGYTF
TRBV7-2,many,TRBJ2-2,TRBD1,TGTGCCAGCAGCCTTCGGATAATAGAGAGGGGGCAATTAATGGGCGCCCACACCGGGGAGCTGTTTTTT,CASSLRIIERGQLMGAHTGELFF
TRBV5-1,many,TRBJ1-1,-,TGCGCCAGCAGCTTGAGGAGGGCGGCCTCGGTGAACACTGAAGCTTTCTTT,CASSLRRAASVNTEAFF
TRBV10-3,many,TRBJ2-2,-,TGTGCCATCAGTGACGGGAACACCGGGGAGCTGTTTTTT,CAISDGNTGELFF
TRBV12-3/TRBV12-4,many,TRBJ1-5,-,TGTGCCACCCTGACCTACGGACAGCCCCAGCATTTT,CATLTYGQPQHF
TRBV29-1,many,TRBJ2-1,-,TGCAGCGGCCGGGACAATGAGCAGTTCTTC,CSGRDNEQFF
TRBV5-1,few,TRBJ1-5,TRBD1,TGCGCCAGCAGCTTCGGACAGGATCAGCCCCAGCATTTT,CASSFGQDQPQHF
TRBV12-3/TRBV12-4,many,TRBJ1-5,TRBD1,TGTGCCAGCAGTTTCGACAGGGACTTCAATCAGCCCCAGCATTTT,CASSFDRDFNQPQHF
TRBV20-1,many,TRBJ1-2,-,TGCAGTGCTAGAGAACCGGGCTACTATGGCTACACCTTC,CSAREPGYYGYTF
TRBV5-1,many,TRBJ2-1,-,TGCGCCAGCAGCTTGGAGTCAGGTTACAATGAGCAGTTCTTC,CASSLESGYNEQFF
TRBV20-1,-,TRBJ1-1,-,TGCAGTGCTAGAGACGCTCGGGTGAACACTGAAGCTTTCTTT,CSARDARVNTEAFF
TRBV20-1,-,TRBJ1-5,TRBD1,TGCAGTGAGATCAGGGGGGCGCCGGGCAATCAGCCCCAGCATTTT,CSEIRGAPGNQPQHF
TRBV11-2,-,TRBJ2-5,TRBD2,TGTGCCAGCAGCTTAATGACTAGCGGGGGGGGAGAGACCCAGTACTTC,CASSLMTSGGGETQYF
TRBV7-3,-,TRBJ2-2,-,TGTGCCAGCAGCTCTCCGGGAGTGGAGCTGTTTTTT,CASSSPGVELFF
TRBV5-5,many,TRBJ2-5,-,TGTGCCAGCAGCCTTCAGGCGCTCACGGCCTACAACTTC,CASSLQALTAYNF
TRBV5-6,many,TRBJ1-2,-,TGTGCCAGCAGCTTGAGGTACAGGGCATCCGCCTATGGCTACACCTTC,CASSLRYRASAYGYTF
TRBV20-1,many,TRBJ2-7,TRBD1,TGCAGTGCTAGAGATGAGGGACAGGCAGCCTACGAGCAGTACTTC,CSARDEGQAAYEQYF
TRBV20-1,many,TRBJ2-3,TRBD2,TGCAGTGAAGCGCCGGGAGGGCCCACAGATACGCAGTATTTT,CSEAPGGPTDTQYF
TRBV18,many,TRBJ1-2,-,TGTGCCAGCTCACCCGGGGAAGACTATGGCTACACCTTC,CASSPGEDYGYTF
TRBV7-9,many,TRBJ1-5,-,TGTGCCAGCAGCTTGAGCAATCAGCCCCAGCATTTT,CASSLSNQPQHF